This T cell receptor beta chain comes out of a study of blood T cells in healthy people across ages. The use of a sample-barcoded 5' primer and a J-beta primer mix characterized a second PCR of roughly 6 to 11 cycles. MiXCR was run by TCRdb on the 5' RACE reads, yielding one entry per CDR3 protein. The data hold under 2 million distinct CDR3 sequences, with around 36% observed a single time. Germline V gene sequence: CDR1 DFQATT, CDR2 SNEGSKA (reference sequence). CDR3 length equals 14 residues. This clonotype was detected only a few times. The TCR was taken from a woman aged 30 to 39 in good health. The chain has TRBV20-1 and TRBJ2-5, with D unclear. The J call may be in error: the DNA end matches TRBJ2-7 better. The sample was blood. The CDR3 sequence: CSARDGKGFYEQYF. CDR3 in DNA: TGCAGTGCTAGAGATGGAAAAGGGTTCTACGAGCAGTACTTC.